Below are 18 T cell receptor beta chains sequenced from a single sample in a study of blood T cell repertoires in COVID-19. Clones were read by immunoSEQ multiplex PCR, and TCRdb kept only the in-frame ones, dropping some. This repertoire shows 200,000 or so clones, around 86% found once; its top ten account for approximately 7.2%. Sample: PBMCs or T cells enriched from blood (not recorded which). These receptors all come from a man aged 25 to 40 in a cohort exposed to, infected with or recovered from COVID-19 (not recorded which).

In this sample, this clone turned up a few times. DNA for the CDR3: TGTGCCAGCAGCTTAAGTGCAGGGATGAACACTGAAGCTTTCTTT. It encodes CASSLSAGMNTEAFF. This chain links TRBV7-9 with TRBJ1-1; maybe TRBD1 (5 bases). Germline V gene lookup returns CDR1 SEHNR and CDR2 FQNEAQ (reference sequence). The CDR3 is made up of 15 amino acids. Trimming took 2 bases from V and 0 from J, leaving 10 bases between them.

The chain joins TRBV7-8 to TRBJ2-3, with a possible D match to TRBD2 (6 bases). Between the trimmed V and J ends, which lost 1 base and 1 base, there was a span of 15 bases. The CDR3 is made up of 17 amino acids. CDR1 and CDR2 from the germline V gene are SGHVS and FQNEAQ. Here the CDR3 DNA reads TGTGCCAGCAGCTTAGGGGTAGCGGAACGTCGCACAGATACGCAGTATTTT. Amino acids: CASSLGVAERRTDTQYF.

The J gene is TRBJ2-1, the V gene TRBV27; D is possibly TRBD2 (5 bases). The CDR3 contains 14 residues. V gave up 3 bases and J gave up 5 bases, with 11 bases separating them. Germline V lookup: CDR1 MNHEY, CDR2 SMNVEV (reference sequence). The CDR3 loop is CASSFWQRDNEQFF. DNA for the CDR3: TGTGCCAGCAGTTTTTGGCAGAGGGACAATGAGCAGTTCTTC.

V and J are TRBV5-1 and TRBJ1-4, with 8 bases that match TRBD1. The germline CDR1 and CDR2 sequences are SGHRS and YFSETQ. This CDR3 region has 14 residues. Germline trimming cut 0 bases from V and 6 bases from J; bases unmatched to any gene: 1. The chain's CDR3 is CASSLDRGDEKLFF. The CDR3 bases are TGCGCCAGCAGCTTGGACAGGGGGGATGAAAAACTGTTTTTT. The variable domain in full, completed from reference TRBV5-1 and TRBJ1-4, reads KAGVTQTPRYLIKTRGQQVTLSCSPISGHRSVSWYQQTPGQGLQFLFEYFSETQRNKGNFPGRFSGRQFSNSRSEMNVSTLELGDSALYLCASSLDRGDEKLFFGSGTQLSVL.

This clone was seen at least ten times. The chain recombines TRBV6-5 with TRBJ2-7, with 7 bases aligning to TRBD1. Germline V CDR1 and CDR2: MNHEY, SVGAGI. J was trimmed by 1 base and V by 7 bases; bases with no gene match: 4. The CDR3 spans 13 residues. CDR3: CASNRQGSYEQYF. CDR3 nucleotide sequence: TGTGCCAGCAATCGACAGGGTTCCTACGAGCAGTACTTC.

V is TRBV28 and J is TRBJ1-6; tentatively, D is TRBD1 (5 bases). V was trimmed by 8 bases and J by 7 bases, leaving 12 bases between them. Germline V gene lookup returns CDR1 MDHEN and CDR2 SYDVKM. The CDR3 is made up of 13 amino acids. The CDR3 coding sequence is TGTGCCAGCCTGGGGCCCCTGAATTCACCCCTCCACTTT. Translated: CASLGPLNSPLHF.

V usage is TRBV3-1 (or the pseudogene TRBV3-2) and J usage is TRBJ2-7, with 9 bases fitting TRBD1. The junction had 13 bases not matched to a gene; V was cut back by 6 bases and J by 7 bases. The CDR3 extends over 15 amino acids. Germline lookup yields CDR1 LGHDT and CDR2 YNNKEL (reference sequence). The CDR3: CASSEPGTGIGEQYF. CDR3 in DNA: TGTGCCAGCAGTGAACCAGGGACAGGGATAGGAGAGCAGTACTTC.

The J gene is TRBJ2-7, the V gene TRBV28; 8 bases align to TRBD1. The ends lost 6 bases at V and 5 bases at J; junction bases unmatched: 15. The germline V gene encodes CDR1 MDHEN and CDR2 SYDVKM. CDR3 size: 16 residues. This chain's CDR3 is CASSNLDRVKVHEQYF. In DNA, the CDR3 is TGTGCCAGCAGCAACCTGGACAGGGTTAAGGTCCACGAGCAGTACTTC.

The chain has TRBV5-1 and TRBJ2-1, with 9 nucleotides matching TRBD2. J was trimmed by 5 bases and V by 0 bases; bases with no gene match: 3. The CDR3 covers 15 residues. Germline V gene data show CDR1 as SGHRS and CDR2 as YFSETQ. CDR3 protein: CASSLVASGNNEQFF. Here the CDR3 DNA reads TGCGCCAGCAGCTTGGTTGCTAGCGGGAACAATGAGCAGTTCTTC. Full variable domain (outside the CDR3, taken from reference TRBV5-1 and TRBJ2-1): KAGVTQTPRYLIKTRGQQVTLSCSPISGHRSVSWYQQTPGQGLQFLFEYFSETQRNKGNFPGRFSGRQFSNSRSEMNVSTLELGDSALYLCASSLVASGNNEQFFGPGTRLTVL.

This clone was seen a single time. The V gene is TRBV5-1, the J gene TRBJ2-5; D might be TRBD2 (6 bases). Germline assignment: CDR1 SGHRS and CDR2 YFSETQ. V was pared by 0 bases and J by 7 bases, with 16 bases between. The CDR3 covers 15 residues. The CDR3 DNA sequence: TGCGCCAGCAGCTTGGCCTCCCGGGAGTTCGGGACCCAGTACTTC. It encodes CASSLASREFGTQYF.

V is TRBV19 and J is TRBJ1-5; the D is unclear. V lost 7 bases to trimming and J lost 0 bases, with 10 bases between them. CDR1 and CDR2 (germline): LNHDA, SQIVND (reference sequence). The CDR3 contains 14 residues. The CDR3, as DNA: TGTGCCAGTAACTCGGCGGGTAGCAATCAGCCCCAGCATTTT. Protein: CASNSAGSNQPQHF.

The chain uses TRBV28 and TRBJ2-5, with TRBD1 matching over 11 bases. Germline V gene lookup returns CDR1 MDHEN and CDR2 SYDVKM. J was trimmed by 5 bases and V by 10 bases; bases with no gene match: 15. The CDR3 has 16 residues. This CDR3 reads CAIATPRTGGVETQYF. CDR3 nucleotide sequence: TGTGCCATCGCTACCCCGAGGACAGGGGGCGTCGAGACCCAGTACTTC.

The gene calls are TRBV5-1 and TRBJ2-2, with 15 positions matching TRBD2. CDR1 and CDR2 (germline): SGHRS, YFSETQ. The trim removed 2 bases at V and 5 bases at J, leaving 7 bases unmatched. The CDR3 extends over 18 amino acids. The CDR3 coding sequence is TGCGCCAGCAGCTTAGGCGGACTAGCGGGAGGGCGAACCGGGGAGCTGTTTTTT. It encodes CASSLGGLAGGRTGELFF.

This clone was seen only once. The V call is TRBV10-3, the J call TRBJ1-2; 8 bases map to TRBD1. Germline lookup yields CDR1 ENHRY and CDR2 SYGVKD. CDR3 length: 18 amino acids. With 2 bases clipped from V and 2 bases from J, the junction kept 13 bases outside the gene matches. DNA for the CDR3: TGTGCCATCAGTGAGACGCAAATCGCAGGGGGCAGGAACTATGGCTACACCTTC. Translation gives CAISETQIAGGRNYGYTF.

This clone came up once. The chain combines TRBV27 with TRBJ2-3, with D unclear. From germline, CDR1 is MNHEY and CDR2 SMNVEV (reference sequence). V dropped 5 bases and J dropped 4 bases, with 16 bases sitting between them. The CDR3 consists of 15 residues. The CDR3 nucleotides are TGTGCCAGCAGTACCATCGGGTTGGCGGCAGATACGCAGTATTTT. Protein: CASSTIGLAADTQYF.

This chain joins TRBV7-2 and TRBJ2-7, with 14 bases fitting TRBD2. This CDR3 is 17 amino acids long. V lost 2 bases and J lost 5; bases outside the gene matches: 8. The V gene's germline CDR1 is SGHTA and CDR2 FQGNSA. DNA for the CDR3: TGTGCCAGCAGCTTACGAGGGACTAGCGGGAGAGACCACGAGCAGTACTTC. The encoded protein is CASSLRGTSGRDHEQYF.

The genes are TRBV28 and TRBJ2-3; D perhaps matches TRBD2 (6 bases). V lost 6 bases, J lost 1 base, and 14 bases lay in between. CDR3 length equals 15 residues. Germline V CDR1 and CDR2: MDHEN, SYDVKM. CDR3 region: CASRVRGGGTDTQYF. The CDR3 DNA is TGTGCCAGCAGAGTCCGGGGAGGAGGCACAGATACGCAGTATTTT.

V is TRBV15 and J is TRBJ2-4; TRBD1 might be the D (6 bases). Trimming cost V 3 bases and J 7 bases, with 16 bases left between them. The CDR3 extends over 15 amino acids. The germline CDR1 and CDR2 sequences are LNHNV and YYDKDF (reference sequence). The CDR3 DNA is TGTGCCACCAGCAGCCAAGACAGGATCGGGAACATTCAGTACTTC. It yields the protein CATSSQDRIGNIQYF.